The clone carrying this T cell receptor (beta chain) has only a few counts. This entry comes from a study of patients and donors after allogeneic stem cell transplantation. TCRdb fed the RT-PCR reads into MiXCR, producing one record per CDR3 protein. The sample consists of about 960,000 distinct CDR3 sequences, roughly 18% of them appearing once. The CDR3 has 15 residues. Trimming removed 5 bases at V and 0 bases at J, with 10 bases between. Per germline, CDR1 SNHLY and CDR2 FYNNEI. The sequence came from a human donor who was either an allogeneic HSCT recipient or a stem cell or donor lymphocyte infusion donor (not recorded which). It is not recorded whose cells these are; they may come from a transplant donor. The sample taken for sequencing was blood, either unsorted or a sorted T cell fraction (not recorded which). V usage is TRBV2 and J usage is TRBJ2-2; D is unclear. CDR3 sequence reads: CASSNGLTNTGELFF. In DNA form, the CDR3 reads TGTGCCAGCAGTAACGGGCTGACGAACACCGGGGAGCTGTTTTTT.